This T cell receptor beta chain was recovered during a study of T cells in Graves' hyperthyroidism and ophthalmopathy. Points from the study as a whole: From stable hyperthyroidism, ophthalmopathy was separated by a 13 V-J model.

From RNA transcripts, TCR beta CDR3 regions were amplified. The study used the HTBI primer set for a first-round RT-PCR of the TCR CDR3. TCRdb redid the calling of the multiplex PCR reads with MiXCR, one entry per CDR3 protein. This table holds hundreds of thousands of distinct CDR3 sequences, 14% found once. Over 18 months, lack of ophthalmopathy progression marked Graves' hyperthyroidism as stable. Between the trimmed V and J ends, which lost 5 bases and 5 bases, there was a span of 23 bases. The CDR3 loop spans 17 amino acids. This clonotype occurred many times. Its specificity is unknown. The chain couples TRBV12-3 or TRBV12-4 to TRBJ2-3; tentatively, D is TRBD1 (8 bases). This TCR came from a young woman with Graves' hyperthyroidism. Sequencing used blood. CDR3 protein: CASSRTGTTEAVDTQYF. The DNA of the CDR3 is TGTGCCAGCAGTCGGACAGGGACTACCGAGGCCGTAGATACGCAGTATTTT.